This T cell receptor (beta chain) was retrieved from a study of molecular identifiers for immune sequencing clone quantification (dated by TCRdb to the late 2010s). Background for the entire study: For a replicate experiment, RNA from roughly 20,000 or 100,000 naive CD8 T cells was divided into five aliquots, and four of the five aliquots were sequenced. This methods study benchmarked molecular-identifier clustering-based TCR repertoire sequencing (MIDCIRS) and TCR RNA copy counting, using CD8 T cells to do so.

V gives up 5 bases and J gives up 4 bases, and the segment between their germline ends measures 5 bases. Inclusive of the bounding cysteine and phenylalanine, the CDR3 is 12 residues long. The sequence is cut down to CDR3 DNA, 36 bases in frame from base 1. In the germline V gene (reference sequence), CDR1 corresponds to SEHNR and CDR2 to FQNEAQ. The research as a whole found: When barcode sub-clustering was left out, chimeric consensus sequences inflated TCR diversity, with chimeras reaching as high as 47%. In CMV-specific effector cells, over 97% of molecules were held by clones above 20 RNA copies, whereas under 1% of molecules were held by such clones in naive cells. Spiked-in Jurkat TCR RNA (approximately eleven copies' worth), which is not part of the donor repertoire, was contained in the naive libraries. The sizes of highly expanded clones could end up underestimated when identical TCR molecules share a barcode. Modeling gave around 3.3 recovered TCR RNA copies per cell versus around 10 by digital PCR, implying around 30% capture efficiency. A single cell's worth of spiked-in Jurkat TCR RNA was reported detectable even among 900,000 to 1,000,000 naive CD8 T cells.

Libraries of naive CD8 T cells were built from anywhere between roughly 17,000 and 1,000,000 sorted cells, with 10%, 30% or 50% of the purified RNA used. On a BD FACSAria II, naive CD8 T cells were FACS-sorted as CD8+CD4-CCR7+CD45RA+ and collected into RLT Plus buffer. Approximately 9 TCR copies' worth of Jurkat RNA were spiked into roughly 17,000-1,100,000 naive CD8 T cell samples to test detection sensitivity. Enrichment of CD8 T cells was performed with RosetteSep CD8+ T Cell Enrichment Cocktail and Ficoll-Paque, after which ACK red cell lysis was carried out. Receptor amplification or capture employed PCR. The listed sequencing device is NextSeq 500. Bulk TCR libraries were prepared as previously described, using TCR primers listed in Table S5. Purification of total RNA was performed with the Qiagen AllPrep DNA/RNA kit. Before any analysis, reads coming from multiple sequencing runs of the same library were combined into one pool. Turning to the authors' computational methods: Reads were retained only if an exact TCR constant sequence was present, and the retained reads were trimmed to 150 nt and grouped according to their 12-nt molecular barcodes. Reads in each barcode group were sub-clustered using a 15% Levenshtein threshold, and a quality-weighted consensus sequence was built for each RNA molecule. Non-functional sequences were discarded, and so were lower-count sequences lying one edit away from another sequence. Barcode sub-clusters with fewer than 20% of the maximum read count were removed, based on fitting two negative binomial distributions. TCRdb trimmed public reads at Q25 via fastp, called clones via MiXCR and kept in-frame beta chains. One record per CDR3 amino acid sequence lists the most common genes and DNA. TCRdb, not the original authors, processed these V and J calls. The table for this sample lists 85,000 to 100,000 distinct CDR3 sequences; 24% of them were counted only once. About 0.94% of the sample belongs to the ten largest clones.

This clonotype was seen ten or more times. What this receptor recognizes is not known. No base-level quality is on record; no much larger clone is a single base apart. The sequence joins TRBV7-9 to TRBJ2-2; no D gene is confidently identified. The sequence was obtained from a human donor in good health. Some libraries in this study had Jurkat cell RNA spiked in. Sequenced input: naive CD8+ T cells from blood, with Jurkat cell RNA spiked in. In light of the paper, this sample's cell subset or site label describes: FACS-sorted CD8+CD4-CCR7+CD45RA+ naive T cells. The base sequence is TGTGCCAGCAGCCCCCTCACCGGGGAGCTGTTTTTT. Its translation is CASSPLTGELFF.